These 32 T cell receptor beta chains share one sample of origin, sequenced in a study of T cells in Graves' hyperthyroidism and ophthalmopathy. There were TCR beta CDR3 regions amplified from RNA transcripts. An initial round of RT-PCR targeting the TCR CDR3 relied on the HTBI primer set. In TCRdb, the multiplex PCR reads were re-called with MiXCR into one record per CDR3 protein. Of 500,000 to 800,000 distinct CDR3 sequences in the sample, roughly 15% were seen once. The material sequenced was blood. Receptors were obtained from a woman aged 45 to 65 with Graves' ophthalmopathy.

This clonotype was observed once. CDR3 sequence reads: CASGDHDSGEVGEQYF. CDR3 sequence (DNA): TGTGCCAGCGGGGATCACGACTCGGGAGAGGTGGGAGAGCAGTACTTC. The chain carries TRBV7-9 and TRBJ2-7; D may be TRBD2 (6 bases). The CDR3 has 16 amino acids. Trimming shortened V by 8 bases and J by 7 bases, and 27 bases separated the two germline ends. Germline CDR1 is SEHNR and CDR2 is FQNEAQ (reference sequence).

This clonotype was counted many times. This rearrangement joins TRBV27 to TRBJ1-2, with unresolved D. Trimming cost V 5 bases and J 3 bases, with 25 bases left between them. The CDR3 is 18 amino acids. Germline CDR1 reads MNHEY; CDR2 reads SMNVEV (reference sequence). Here the CDR3 reads CASSRHPGRTEGDYGYTF. CDR3 nucleotides: TGTGCCAGCAGTCGACACCCCGGGAGGACCGAGGGCGACTATGGCTACACCTTC.

In its sample, this clonotype was seen a few times. The gene calls are TRBV12-3 or TRBV12-4 and TRBJ2-7; 9 bases align to TRBD1. V was pared by 5 bases and J by 5 bases, with 13 bases of the junction left unmatched. This CDR3 spans 16 amino acids. CDR3 DNA: TGTGCCAGCAGTGTACATCCGGGACAGGGTTTCAACGAGCAGTACTTC. The encoded protein is CASSVHPGQGFNEQYF.

This chain joins TRBV29-1 and TRBJ1-1; 7 bases are a match to TRBD1. The CDR3 sequence is 12 residues long. V lost 6 bases, J lost 1 base, and 2 bases stayed unmatched. Germline V lookup: CDR1 SQVTM, CDR2 ANQGSEA. The CDR3 region has the DNA TGCAGCGTGGGACAGACGAACACTGAAGCTTTCTTT. It specifies CSVGQTNTEAFF.

This clonotype was seen more than once but under ten times. The rearrangement links TRBV14 to TRBJ1-6; D not resolved. Trimming removed 0 bases at V and 1 base at J, with 7 bases between. Germline V gene data show CDR1 as SGHDN and CDR2 as FVKESK. CDR3 length: 16 residues. The CDR3 reads CASSQEQPSYNSPLHF. In DNA form, the CDR3 reads TGTGCCAGCAGCCAAGAACAGCCGTCCTATAATTCACCCCTCCACTTT.

This clonotype came up many times. V usage is TRBV20-1 and J usage is TRBJ2-1; perhaps D is TRBD1 or TRBD2 (6 bases each). The CDR3 loop spans 15 amino acids. CDR1 is DFQATT and CDR2 is SNEGSKA in the germline V gene (reference sequence). The V end lost 1 base, the J end lost 5 bases, and 15 bases lay between the germline ends. The CDR3 sequence: CSARGRGALHNEQFF. The CDR3 nucleotides are TGCAGTGCTAGAGGGAGGGGGGCACTCCACAATGAGCAGTTCTTC.

This rearrangement joins TRBV3-1 to TRBJ1-1; TRBD1 agrees at 7 bases. After removal of 2 bases from V and 6 bases from J, the junction contained 9 bases not matched to a gene. The CDR3 is 15 amino acids. Germline V gene data show CDR1 as LGHDT and CDR2 as YNNKEL (reference sequence). The CDR3 DNA reads as TGTGCCAGCAGCCAACGGCGACAGGGATACGCTGAAGCTTTCTTT. As protein: CASSQRRQGYAEAFF.

This clonotype was seen repeatedly, ten times or more. The chain combines TRBV20-1 with TRBJ2-7, with TRBD2 matching over 9 bases. Trimming at V came to 3 bases and at J to 3 bases, leaving 6 bases not matched to a gene. The CDR3 has 14 amino acids. Per the germline V gene, CDR1 is DFQATT and CDR2 is SNEGSKA (reference sequence). The CDR3 nucleotides read TGCAGTGCTAGGTCGACTAGCGGAGACTACGAGCAGTACTTC. Translated, it gives CSARSTSGDYEQYF.

This clonotype was seen repeatedly, ten times or more. J is TRBJ1-1 and V is TRBV7-9; 7 bases map to TRBD1. The germline CDR1 and CDR2 sequences are SEHNR and FQNEAQ (reference sequence). The CDR3 extends over 15 amino acids. Trimming took 8 bases from V and 0 from J; bases not matched to a gene: 9. The chain's CDR3 is CASGQQGWLNTEAFF. The CDR3 DNA reads TGTGCCAGCGGACAACAGGGGTGGCTGAACACTGAAGCTTTCTTT. The full variable domain, in which reference TRBV7-9 and TRBJ1-1 provide the parts outside the CDR3, is DTGVSQNPRHKITKRGQNVTFRCDPISEHNRLYWYRQTLGQGPEFLTYFQNEAQLEKSRLLSDRFSAERPKGSFSTLEIQRTEQGDSAMYLCASGQQGWLNTEAFFGQGTRLTVV.

This clonotype was seen repeatedly, ten times or more. The chain joins TRBV30 to TRBJ1-2, with 8 bases aligning to TRBD1. The CDR3 is 11 amino acids. The ends lost 6 bases at V and 7 bases at J; junction bases unmatched: 4. Germline values: CDR1 GTSNPN, CDR2 SVGIG (reference sequence). The CDR3 sequence is CACDRGFGYTF. The CDR3 DNA is TGTGCCTGCGACAGGGGATTTGGCTACACCTTC. Based on the CDR3 plus reference TRBV30 and TRBJ1-2, the full variable domain is SQTIHQWPATLVQPVGSPLSLECTVEGTSNPNLYWYRQAAGRGLQLLFYSVGIGQISSEVPQNLSASRPQDRQFILSSKKLLLSDSGFYLCACDRGFGYTFGSGTRLTVV.

This clonotype was seen only a few times. V gene TRBV20-1 combines with J gene TRBJ2-1; no reliable D call. Per the germline V gene, CDR1 is DFQATT and CDR2 is SNEGSKA (reference sequence). Trimming removed 3 bases from V and 12 bases from J, with 21 bases in between. This CDR3 is 14 amino acids long. This chain's CDR3 is CSASSDQTHRGQFF. CDR3 coding DNA: TGCAGTGCTAGCTCGGACCAAACCCATCGTGGGCAGTTCTTC.

On this clonotype: A much larger clone lies one base from this, so it may be a read error. V usage is TRBV20-1 and J usage is TRBJ2-1, with D perhaps being TRBD1 or TRBD2 (5 bases each). This CDR3 region has 13 residues. V dropped 0 bases and J dropped 12 bases, with 15 bases sitting between them. Looked up from germline, CDR1 is DFQATT and CDR2 is SNEGSKA (reference sequence). The CDR3 DNA sequence: TGCAGTGCTAGAGATCATACGGGACGGGGGCAGTTCTTC. This sequence encodes CSARDHTGRGQFF.

This clonotype was seen ten or more times. The chain employs TRBV6-1 and TRBJ1-4, with D unclear. This CDR3 is built from 12 residues. Between the trimmed V and J ends, which lost 8 bases and 8 bases, there was a span of 12 bases. Germline CDR1 reads MNHNS; CDR2 reads SASEGT. This CDR3 is CASSWTGEKLFF. CDR3 in DNA: TGTGCCAGCTCCTGGACTGGAGAAAAACTGTTTTTT.

Worth noting for this clonotype: This sequence may be a read error, since a much larger clone differs from it by one base. J is TRBJ2-1 and V is TRBV9; TRBD2 matches 8 bases. With 4 bases clipped from V and 10 bases from J, the junction kept 7 bases outside the gene matches. Germline CDR1 is SGDLS and CDR2 is YYNGEE. The CDR3 covers 13 residues. In DNA form, the CDR3 reads TGTGCCAGCAGCATGGGACTAGTCCACGAGCAGTTCTTC. Translation gives CASSMGLVHEQFF.

This clonotype was recorded a few times. The CDR3: CSARREGEQYF. The CDR3, as DNA: TGCAGTGCTAGGAGGGAGGGGGAGCAGTACTTC. The chain combines TRBV20-1 with TRBJ2-7; 7 nucleotides match TRBD2. J gave up 7 bases and V 3 bases, and 3 bases lay outside the gene matches. The CDR3 length is 11 residues. CDR1 DFQATT and CDR2 SNEGSKA come from the germline V gene (reference sequence).

The gene calls are TRBV4-3 and TRBJ2-5; TRBD2 matches at 12 bases. Germline lookup yields CDR1 LGHNA and CDR2 YSLEER. Germline trimming cut 1 base from V and 5 bases from J; bases unmatched to any gene: 11. The CDR3 covers 18 residues. The CDR3 DNA reads TGCGCCAGCAGCCAAGTAATGCTAGCGGGAGGGCTTGGGGAGACCCAGTACTTC. The encoded protein is CASSQVMLAGGLGETQYF.

This clonotype was recorded a few times. This chain uses TRBV3-1 with TRBJ2-7, with D perhaps matching TRBD1 (5 bases). The CDR3 contains 13 residues. The germline gives CDR1 LGHDT, CDR2 YNNKEL (reference sequence). V lost 5 bases and J 2 bases, leaving 10 bases between the germline ends. CDR3 coding DNA: TGTGCCAGCAGCAAAGGGGCTGCCTACGAGCAGTACTTC. Amino acids: CASSKGAAYEQYF.

Ten or more counts support this clonotype. The chain uses TRBV28 and TRBJ2-1; 13 nucleotides line up with TRBD2. The CDR3 has 16 residues. V was pared by 2 bases and J by 7 bases, with 5 bases of the junction left unmatched. Per the germline V gene, CDR1 is MDHEN and CDR2 is SYDVKM. CDR3 sequence reads: CASSLGTSGIGNEQFF. The CDR3 DNA is TGTGCCAGCAGTTTAGGGACTAGCGGGATAGGGAATGAGCAGTTCTTC.

The rearrangement joins TRBV6-1 to TRBJ2-1; D not resolved. CDR1 and CDR2 from the germline V gene are MNHNS and SASEGT. There are 13 residues in the CDR3. V lost 4 bases and J 8 bases, leaving 12 bases between the germline ends. The CDR3, as DNA: TGTGCCAGCAGTGGTGACTCTTACTATGAGCAGTTCTTC. Its translation: CASSGDSYYEQFF.

This clonotype has ten or more counts. The chain has TRBV6-2 or TRBV6-3 and TRBJ2-3; TRBD2 aligns across 9 bases. The V and J ends lost 7 bases and 2 bases, in that order; junction bases with no gene match: 4. CDR1 and CDR2 from the germline V gene are MNHEY and SVGEGT. The CDR3 extends over 14 amino acids. Written as DNA, the CDR3 is TGTGCCAGCACCTTAGCGGGAGTCACAGATACGCAGTATTTT. Amino acid sequence: CASTLAGVTDTQYF.

In this sample, this clonotype turned up many times. The chain couples TRBV29-1 to TRBJ1-5; no reliable D call. There are 13 residues in the CDR3. The germline gives CDR1 SQVTM, CDR2 ANQGSEA. V lost 5 bases to trimming and J lost 4 bases, with 12 bases between them. The CDR3 nucleotides read TGCAGCGTTATGGACGCGGGGAATCAGCCCCAGCATTTT. This codes for CSVMDAGNQPQHF.

This clonotype was seen more than once but under ten times. This rearrangement joins TRBV15 to TRBJ1-2; the D gene is possibly TRBD1 (5 bases). This CDR3 spans 15 amino acids. Trimming took off 1 base at V and 1 base at J, with 10 bases between the two ends. Germline CDR1 and CDR2: LNHNV and YYDKDF (reference sequence). The DNA of the CDR3 is TGTGCCACCAGCAGAGTGGGGGGAAGTAACTATGGCTACACCTTC. Encoded protein: CATSRVGGSNYGYTF.

The rearrangement joins TRBV4-3 to TRBJ1-3, with no clear D. Trimming removed 0 bases from V and 5 bases from J, with 5 bases in between. This CDR3 has 13 residues. Germline CDR1 LGHNA, CDR2 YSLEER. Written as DNA, the CDR3 is TGCGCCAGCAGCCAAGATGAGAGAAACACCATATATTTT. It codes for CASSQDERNTIYF.

This clonotype has a handful of counts. This chain connects TRBV19 to TRBJ1-6, with a weak D call TRBD1 (6 bases). CDR1 is LNHDA and CDR2 is SQIVND in the germline V gene (reference sequence). The V end was cut by 5 bases, the J end by 2 bases, with 10 bases between. There are 15 residues in the CDR3. The CDR3 spells CASSVTGAYNSPLHF. The CDR3 DNA follows: TGTGCCAGTAGTGTGACAGGCGCCTATAATTCACCCCTCCACTTT.

The chain carries TRBV18 and TRBJ1-1; D not certain. V dropped 5 bases and J dropped 7 bases, with 14 bases sitting between them. Germline values: CDR1 KGHSH, CDR2 LQKENI. The CDR3 extends over 13 amino acids. The CDR3: CASSTPGEYEAFF. As DNA, the CDR3 is TGTGCCAGCTCAACGCCGGGAGAGTATGAAGCTTTCTTT.

This clonotype was picked up a small number of times. The V call is TRBV11-2, the J call TRBJ2-7; TRBD2 agrees at 7 bases. V trimming: 2 bases; J trimming: 2 bases; junction bases outside the gene matches: 3. CDR3 length: 14 residues. Germline lookup yields CDR1 SGHAT and CDR2 FQNNGV. The CDR3 loop reads CASSLSGAAYEQYF. The DNA of the CDR3 is TGTGCCAGCAGCTTAAGCGGGGCCGCCTACGAGCAGTACTTC.

The chain combines TRBV20-1 with TRBJ2-1; D remains ambiguous. The V end was cut by 0 bases, the J end by 5 bases, with 5 bases between. Germline assignment: CDR1 DFQATT and CDR2 SNEGSKA (reference sequence). This CDR3 has 12 residues. The CDR3 spells CSARDYHNEQFF. For the CDR3, the DNA is TGCAGTGCTAGAGATTACCACAATGAGCAGTTCTTC.

This clonotype was seen only a few times. The rearrangement joins TRBV15 to TRBJ2-5; TRBD2 matches at 9 bases. The CDR3 is 14 residues long. With 6 bases clipped from V and 3 bases from J, the junction kept 5 bases outside the gene matches. Germline-derived CDR1 and CDR2 are LNHNV and YYDKDF (reference sequence). The CDR3 region is CATSRAGGEETQYF. In DNA, the CDR3 is TGTGCCACCAGTCGGGCGGGAGGGGAAGAGACCCAGTACTTC. Filled out from reference TRBV15 and TRBJ2-5, the complete variable domain reads DAMVIQNPRYQVTQFGKPVTLSCSQTLNHNVMYWYQQKSSQAPKLLFHYYDKDFNNEADTPDNFQSRRPNTSFCFLDIRSPGLGDTAMYLCATSRAGGEETQYFGPGTRLLVL.

The rearrangement uses TRBV30 and TRBJ2-1; 14 bases agree with TRBD2. V shed 4 bases and J 8 bases; nucleotides not matched to a gene: 10. Germline V gives CDR1 GTSNPN, CDR2 SVGIG (reference sequence). This CDR3 region has 16 residues. The CDR3: CAWTGLAGENYDEQFF. CDR3 sequence (DNA): TGTGCCTGGACGGGACTAGCGGGAGAAAATTATGATGAGCAGTTCTTC. The whole variable domain, remainder taken from reference TRBV30 and TRBJ2-1, is SQTIHQWPATLVQPVGSPLSLECTVEGTSNPNLYWYRQAAGRGLQLLFYSVGIGQISSEVPQNLSASRPQDRQFILSSKKLLLSDSGFYLCAWTGLAGENYDEQFFGPGTRLTVL.

This clonotype showed up many times. The J gene is TRBJ1-4, the V gene TRBV3-1; 9 nucleotides align to TRBD1. The CDR3 runs to 15 residues. After removal of 5 bases from V and 4 bases from J, the junction contained 5 bases not matched to a gene. CDR1 is LGHDT, CDR2 YNNKEL, per germline (reference sequence). The CDR3 loop is CASSGQGTVNEKLFF. The CDR3 coding sequence is TGTGCCAGCAGCGGACAGGGGACGGTTAATGAAAAACTGTTTTTT.

A word on this clonotype: A much bigger clone sits one base away, suggesting this may be a read error. The chain uses TRBV28 and TRBJ2-4; D is tentatively TRBD1 or TRBD2 (6 bases each). V was pared by 8 bases and J by 3 bases, with 17 bases between. Per germline, CDR1 MDHEN and CDR2 SYDVKM. The CDR3 covers 15 residues. In DNA, the CDR3 is TGTGCCAGCCTCAAGGGGGGCGGGGTCAAAAACATTCAGTACTTC. It codes for CASLKGGGVKNIQYF.

The V call is TRBV6-1, the J call TRBJ2-1; 7 bases align to TRBD1. Germline trimming cut 7 bases from V and 2 bases from J; bases unmatched to any gene: 8. The CDR3 contains 15 residues. Germline CDR1 is MNHNS and CDR2 is SASEGT. The CDR3 loop reads CASTTQGIPYNEQFF. In DNA form, the CDR3 reads TGTGCCAGCACCACACAGGGGATCCCCTACAATGAGCAGTTCTTC.